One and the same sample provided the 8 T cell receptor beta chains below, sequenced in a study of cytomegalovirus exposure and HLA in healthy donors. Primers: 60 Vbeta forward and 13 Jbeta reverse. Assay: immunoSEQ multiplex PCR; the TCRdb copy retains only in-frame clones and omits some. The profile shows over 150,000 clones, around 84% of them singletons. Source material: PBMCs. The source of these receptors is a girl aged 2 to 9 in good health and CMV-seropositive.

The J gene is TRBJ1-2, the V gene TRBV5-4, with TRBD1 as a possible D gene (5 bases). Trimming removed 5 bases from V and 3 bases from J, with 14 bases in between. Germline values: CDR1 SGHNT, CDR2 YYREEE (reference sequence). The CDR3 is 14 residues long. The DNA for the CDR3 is TGTGCCAGCAGAAAAGACAGCCCGGACTATGGCTACACCTTC. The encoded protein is CASRKDSPDYGYTF. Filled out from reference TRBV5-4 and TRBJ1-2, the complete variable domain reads ETGVTQSPTHLIKTRGQQVTLRCSSQSGHNTVSWYQQALGQGPQFIFQYYREEENGRGNFPPRFSGLQFPNYSSELNVNALELDDSALYLCASRKDSPDYGYTFGSGTRLTVV.

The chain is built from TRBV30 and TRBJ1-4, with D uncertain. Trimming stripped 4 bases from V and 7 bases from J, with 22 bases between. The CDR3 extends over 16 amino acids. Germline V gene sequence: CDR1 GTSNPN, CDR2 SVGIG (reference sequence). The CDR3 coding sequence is TGTGCCTGGACCCCTTTCGTAGGAGAGGGTGGTGAAAAACTGTTTTTT. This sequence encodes CAWTPFVGEGGEKLFF.

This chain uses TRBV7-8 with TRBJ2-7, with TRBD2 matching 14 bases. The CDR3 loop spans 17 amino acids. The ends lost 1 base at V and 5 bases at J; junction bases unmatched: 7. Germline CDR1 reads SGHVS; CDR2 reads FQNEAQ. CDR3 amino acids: CASSLEVGTSGRNEQYF. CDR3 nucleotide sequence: TGTGCCAGCAGCTTAGAGGTAGGGACTAGCGGGAGAAACGAGCAGTACTTC.

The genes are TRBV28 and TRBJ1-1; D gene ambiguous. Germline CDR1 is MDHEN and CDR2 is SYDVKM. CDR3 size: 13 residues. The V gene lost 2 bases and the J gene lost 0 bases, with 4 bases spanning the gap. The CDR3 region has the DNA TGTGCCAGCAGTTTAAATATGAACACTGAAGCTTTCTTT. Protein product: CASSLNMNTEAFF. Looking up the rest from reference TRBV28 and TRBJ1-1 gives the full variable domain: DVKVTQSSRYLVKRTGEKVFLECVQDMDHENMFWYRQDPGLGLRLIYFSYDVKMKEKGDIPEGYSVSREKKERFSLILESASTNQTSMYLCASSLNMNTEAFFGQGTRLTVV.

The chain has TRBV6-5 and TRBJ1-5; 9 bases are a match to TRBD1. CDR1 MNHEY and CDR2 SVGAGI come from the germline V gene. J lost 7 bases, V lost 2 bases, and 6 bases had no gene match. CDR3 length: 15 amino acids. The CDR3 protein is CASSYDPTGGQPQHF. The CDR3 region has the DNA TGTGCCAGCAGTTACGACCCGACAGGGGGACAGCCCCAGCATTTT.

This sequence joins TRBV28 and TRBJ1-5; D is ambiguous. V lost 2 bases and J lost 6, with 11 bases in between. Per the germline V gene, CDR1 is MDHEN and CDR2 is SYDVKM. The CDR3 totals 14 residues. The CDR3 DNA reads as TGTGCCAGCAGTTTAGGCCCGGAGACTCAGCCCCAGCATTTT. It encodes CASSLGPETQPQHF.

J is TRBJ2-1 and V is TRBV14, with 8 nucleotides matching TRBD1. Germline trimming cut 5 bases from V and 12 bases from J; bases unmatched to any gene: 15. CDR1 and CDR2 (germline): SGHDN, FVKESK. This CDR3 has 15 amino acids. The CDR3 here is CASSATGTGQSGQFF. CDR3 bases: TGTGCCAGCAGCGCCACCGGGACAGGCCAAAGTGGGCAGTTCTTC.

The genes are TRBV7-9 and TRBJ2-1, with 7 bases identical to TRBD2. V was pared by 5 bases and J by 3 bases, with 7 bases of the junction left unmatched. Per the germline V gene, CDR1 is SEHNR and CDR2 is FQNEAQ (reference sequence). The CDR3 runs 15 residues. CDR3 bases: TGTGCCAGCAGCCCCCTAGCGGACCTCTACAATGAGCAGTTCTTC. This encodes CASSPLADLYNEQFF.